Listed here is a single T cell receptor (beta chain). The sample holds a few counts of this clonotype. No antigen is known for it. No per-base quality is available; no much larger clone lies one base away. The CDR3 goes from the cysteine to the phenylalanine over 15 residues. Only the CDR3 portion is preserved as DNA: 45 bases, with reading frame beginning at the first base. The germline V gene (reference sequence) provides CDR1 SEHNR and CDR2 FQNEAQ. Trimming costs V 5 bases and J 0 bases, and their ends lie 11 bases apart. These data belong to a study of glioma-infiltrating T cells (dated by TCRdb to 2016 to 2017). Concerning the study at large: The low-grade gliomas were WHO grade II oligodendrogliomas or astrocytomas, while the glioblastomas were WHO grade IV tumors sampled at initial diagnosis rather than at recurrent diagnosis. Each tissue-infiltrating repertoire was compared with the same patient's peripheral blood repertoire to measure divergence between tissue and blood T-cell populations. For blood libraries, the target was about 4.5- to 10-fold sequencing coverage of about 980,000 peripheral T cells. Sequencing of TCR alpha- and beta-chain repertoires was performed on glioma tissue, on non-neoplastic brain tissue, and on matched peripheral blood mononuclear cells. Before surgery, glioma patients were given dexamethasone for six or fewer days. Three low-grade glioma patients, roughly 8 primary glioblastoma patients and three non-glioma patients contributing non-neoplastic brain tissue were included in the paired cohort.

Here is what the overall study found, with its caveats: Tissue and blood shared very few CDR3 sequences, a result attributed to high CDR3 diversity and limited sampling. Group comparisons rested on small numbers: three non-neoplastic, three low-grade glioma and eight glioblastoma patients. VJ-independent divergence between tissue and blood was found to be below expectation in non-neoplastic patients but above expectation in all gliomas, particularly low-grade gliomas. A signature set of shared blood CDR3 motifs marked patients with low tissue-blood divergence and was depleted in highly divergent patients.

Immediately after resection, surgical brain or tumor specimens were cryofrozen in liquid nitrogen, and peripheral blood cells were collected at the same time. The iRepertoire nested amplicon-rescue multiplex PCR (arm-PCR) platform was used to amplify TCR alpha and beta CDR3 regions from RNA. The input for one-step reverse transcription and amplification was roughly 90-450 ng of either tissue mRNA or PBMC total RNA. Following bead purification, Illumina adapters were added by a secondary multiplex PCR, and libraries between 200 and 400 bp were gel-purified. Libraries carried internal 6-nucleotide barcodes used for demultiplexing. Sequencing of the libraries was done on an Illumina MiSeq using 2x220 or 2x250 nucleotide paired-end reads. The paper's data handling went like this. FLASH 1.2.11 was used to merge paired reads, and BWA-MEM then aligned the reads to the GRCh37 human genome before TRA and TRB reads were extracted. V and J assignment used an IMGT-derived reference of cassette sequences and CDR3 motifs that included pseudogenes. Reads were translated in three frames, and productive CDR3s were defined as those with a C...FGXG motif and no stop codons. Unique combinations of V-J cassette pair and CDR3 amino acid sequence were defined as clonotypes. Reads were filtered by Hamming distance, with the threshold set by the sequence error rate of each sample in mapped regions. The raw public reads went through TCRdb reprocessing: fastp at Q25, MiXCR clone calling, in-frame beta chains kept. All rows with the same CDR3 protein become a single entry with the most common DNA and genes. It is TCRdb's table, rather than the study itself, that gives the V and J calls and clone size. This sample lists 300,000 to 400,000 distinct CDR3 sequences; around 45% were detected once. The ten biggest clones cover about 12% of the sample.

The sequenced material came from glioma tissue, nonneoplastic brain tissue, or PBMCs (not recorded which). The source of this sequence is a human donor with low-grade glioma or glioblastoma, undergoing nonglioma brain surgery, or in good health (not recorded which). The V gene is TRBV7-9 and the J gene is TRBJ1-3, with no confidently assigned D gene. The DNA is TGTGCCAGCAGCCTCCCCTTAGGCTCTGGAAACACCATATATTTT. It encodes CASSLPLGSGNTIYF.